This T cell receptor (beta chain) was recovered during a study of T cell responses to AZD1222 COVID-19 vaccine. Points from the study as a whole: Vaccine-associated CD4 TCRs ranged over spike, dominating at 160-218 and 743-854. White British ancestry dominated among donors, who included more females, and clonal diversity was possibly underestimated. Close to half of spike-specific TCRs reportedly recognize unmutated variant regions. Recipients of AZD1222 seropositive at baseline numbered only 5 to 7.

Only a few counts were recorded for this clone. Its specificity is not known. Other DNA variants within this sample encode the same CDR3. Repertoires were generated with immunoSEQ multiplex PCR, while TCRdb's copy carries only in-frame clones and drops some. The data hold approximately 100,000 clones, with nearly 90% observed a single time. The TCR was taken from an adult who received the AZD1222 COVID-19 vaccine. The sequencing here drew on peripheral blood, taken 28 days after the second AZD1222 dose.

The CDR3 is CASSSQENTEAFF. For the CDR3, the DNA is TGTGCCAGCAGTTCCCAGGAGAACACTGAAGCTTTCTTT. This sequence joins TRBV6-2 or TRBV6-3 and TRBJ1-1; D gene uncertain. Trimming stripped 4 bases from V and 1 base from J, with 7 bases between. Germline assignment: CDR1 MNHEY and CDR2 SVGEGT. This CDR3 region has 13 residues.